The rows below give T cell receptor beta chains drawn from one sample of a study of T cell repertoires in cytomegalovirus infection. MiXCR, applied by TCRdb to the reads, yields one record per CDR3 protein. This sample has a few hundred thousand distinct CDR3 sequences, with 12% to 15% found just once. The sequenced material came from PBMCs. These receptors all stem from a human donor in good health (CMV status not recorded). Some clones in this sample may be carry-over from other donors' samples. Both conserved end residues are part of each CDR3. A D gene is named only where the DNA matches it firmly. Some rows have no size entry. The others give once, few or many, or a class for an expanded clone.

-	few	TRBV6-6	TRBJ1-1	TGTGCCAGCAGTTACCTAAGCCAGCGGGAAGCTTTCTTT	CASSYLSQREAFF
-	many	TRBV12-3/TRBV12-4	TRBJ2-5	TGTGCCAGCACCAACAGAGGGGATGGAGAGACCCAGTACTTC	CASTNRGDGETQYF
-	-	TRBV11-2	TRBJ2-5	TGTGCCAGCAGCTCGGGGACTTTACAAGAGACCCAGTACTTC	CASSSGTLQETQYF
-	-	TRBV7-9	TRBJ1-6	TGTGCCAGCAGCTTAGCTCTTAGGGACTCACCCCTCCACTTT	CASSLALRDSPLHF
-	few	TRBV5-1	TRBJ2-5	TGCGCCAGCAGCTTGGGGCAGGTTCAAGAGACCCAGTACTTC	CASSLGQVQETQYF
TRBD1	many	TRBV7-9	TRBJ1-5	TGTGCCAGCAGCGTCGACAGGGGAACACAGCCCCAGCATTTT	CASSVDRGTQPQHF
-	-	TRBV4-2	TRBJ2-2	TGTGCCAGCAGCCAAACTATTCGGGGGGCAAACACCGGGGAGCTGTTTTTT	CASSQTIRGANTGELFF
-	-	TRBV7-3	TRBJ2-1	TGTGCCAGCAGCTTAAGTAAAGGGACCAGCTCCTACAATGAGCAGTTCTTC	CASSLSKGTSSYNEQFF
TRBD2	few	TRBV20-1	TRBJ2-5	TGCAGTGCTGGGACTAGCGGGGGGGCCGGGGAGACCCAGTACTTC	CSAGTSGGAGETQYF
-	few	TRBV2	TRBJ2-1	TGTGCCAGCGGTCGTGGGACCTCCTACAATGAGCAGTTCTTC	CASGRGTSYNEQFF
TRBD2	-	TRBV6-1	TRBJ2-1	TGTGCCAGCAGTGCGACTAGCGGACCCTACAATGAGCAGTTCTTC	CASSATSGPYNEQFF
TRBD2	-	TRBV20-1	TRBJ2-7	TGCAGTGCTAGAAGGTCGGCTAGCGGGAGATACCTCTACGAGCAGTACTTC	CSARRSASGRYLYEQYF
-	many	TRBV7-2	TRBJ2-7	TGTGCCAGCAGCCCCAAGTTCCAGCAGTACTTC	CASSPKFQQYF
-	many	TRBV11-2	TRBJ2-7	TGTGCCAGCAGCTTAGGGAGTAACCCTAACTACGAGCAGTACTTC	CASSLGSNPNYEQYF
-	-	TRBV6-1	TRBJ2-7	TGTGCCAGCAGTTCTCTGTCGGGCCTATGGGAGCAGTACTTC	CASSSLSGLWEQYF
TRBD2	many	TRBV7-8	TRBJ2-7	TGTGCCAGCAGCCCGACCTGGACTAGCGACTACGAGCAGTACTTC	CASSPTWTSDYEQYF
-	many	TRBV7-2	TRBJ2-3	TGTGCCAGCAGCCGAAACGGGCGCACCATTACAGATACGCAGTATTTT	CASSRNGRTITDTQYF
-	many	TRBV7-2	TRBJ1-6	TGTGCCAGCAGCCCTCATCCGGGTACATCACCCCTCCACTTT	CASSPHPGTSPLHF
-	-	TRBV3-1	TRBJ1-5	TGTGCCAGCAGCCAAGGGGACGGCAGAGCGGCCCAGCATTTT	CASSQGDGRAAQHF
TRBD2	-	TRBV20-1	TRBJ2-3	TGCAGTGCTAGAGGCGGGAGAGGGCACGCGCAGTATTTT	CSARGGRGHAQYF